These T cell receptor beta chains were read from a single sample in a study of blood T cell repertoires in COVID-19. The repertoire was sequenced with immunoSEQ multiplex PCR; TCRdb's copy has only in-frame clones and lacks some. The sample has tens of thousands of clones; over 70% are singletons. What was sequenced was peripheral blood. The receptors stem from a man between 60 and 75 years old with active COVID-19. Both conserved end residues are part of each CDR3. D genes are given only for firm matches. Part of the rows lack a size; the others show once, few, many or a class for expanded clones.

J: TRBJ2-1; D: TRBD2; size: NA; V: TRBV5-1; DNA: TGCGCCAGCGCACGACTAGCGGGACGGCCGGGTGAGCAGTTCTTC; CDR3: CASARLAGRPGEQFF
J: TRBJ1-2; D: NA; size: NA; V: TRBV5-1; DNA: TGCGCCAGCAGCATACTAGGGTTGGGTGGCTACACCTTC; CDR3: CASSILGLGGYTF
J: TRBJ2-5; D: TRBD2; size: NA; V: TRBV11-3; DNA: TGTGCCAGTCAAATAGCGGGAGGCCGCCAAGAGACCCAGTACTTC; CDR3: CASQIAGGRQETQYF
J: TRBJ2-4; D: NA; size: NA; V: TRBV2; DNA: TGTGCCAGCAGCGTTACTAGGGACTCAAACATTCAGTACTTC; CDR3: CASSVTRDSNIQYF
J: TRBJ1-5; D: NA; size: NA; V: TRBV6-2/TRBV6-3; DNA: TGTGCCAGCAGCCAGCGGGTTAGCAATCAGCCCCAGCATTTT; CDR3: CASSQRVSNQPQHF
J: TRBJ2-1; D: TRBD2; size: NA; V: TRBV6-6; DNA: TGTGCCAGCAGTCGGGGACTAGCGGGAGTGGATGAGCAGTTCTTC; CDR3: CASSRGLAGVDEQFF
J: TRBJ2-2; D: NA; size: NA; V: TRBV5-8; DNA: TGTGCCAGCAGCTTGGTGGTCGGGGGAAACACCGGGGAGCTGTTTTTT; CDR3: CASSLVVGGNTGELFF
J: TRBJ2-1; D: TRBD1; size: NA; V: TRBV18; DNA: TGTGCCAGCACGTTCGACAGGGGTCTCAATGAGCAGTTCTTC; CDR3: CASTFDRGLNEQFF
J: TRBJ2-1; D: NA; size: NA; V: TRBV5-8; DNA: TGTGCCAGCAGCTTGGGGGGCCCGGGCTCCTACAATGAGCAGTTCTTC; CDR3: CASSLGGPGSYNEQFF
J: TRBJ2-1; D: TRBD1; size: few; V: TRBV7-9; DNA: TGTGCCAGCAGCTATTGGGGGACAGGGGTATATGAGCAGTTCTTC; CDR3: CASSYWGTGVYEQFF
J: TRBJ1-2; D: NA; size: NA; V: TRBV7-9; DNA: TGTGCCAGCAGCCGAGGGTTGTTCAACTATGGCTACACCTTC; CDR3: CASSRGLFNYGYTF
J: TRBJ2-5; D: NA; size: NA; V: TRBV11-2; DNA: TGTGCCAGCAGCTTAGATGTACAGGGTAGGGAGACCCAGTACTTC; CDR3: CASSLDVQGRETQYF
J: TRBJ2-3; D: TRBD1; size: NA; V: TRBV2; DNA: TGTGCCAGCAGTGAGGACAGGCGAGCAGTGGATACGCAGTATTTT; CDR3: CASSEDRRAVDTQYF
J: TRBJ1-4; D: NA; size: NA; V: TRBV9; DNA: TGTGCCAGCAGCCGGACTGGCGGTACGAATGAAAAACTGTTTTTT; CDR3: CASSRTGGTNEKLFF
J: TRBJ2-7; D: NA; size: NA; V: TRBV7-2; DNA: TGTGCCAGCAGCTTAGTAGCCGGGATAAGATACGAGCAGTACTTC; CDR3: CASSLVAGIRYEQYF
J: TRBJ1-3; D: NA; size: NA; V: TRBV10-2; DNA: TGCGCCAGCAACGGACAGGGAAACACCATATATTTT; CDR3: CASNGQGNTIYF
J: TRBJ1-3; D: NA; size: NA; V: TRBV28; DNA: TGTGCCAGCAGTCAAACTAATTTGAAAAACACCATATATTTT; CDR3: CASSQTNLKNTIYF
J: TRBJ1-2; D: NA; size: NA; V: TRBV19; DNA: TGTGCCAGTAGTATAGAGCTTGGGCCTTGGGGCTACACCTTC; CDR3: CASSIELGPWGYTF
J: TRBJ2-1; D: TRBD1; size: once; V: TRBV6-5; DNA: TGTGCCAGCAGCTTGACAGGGGCTTCCTACAATGAGCAGTTCTTC; CDR3: CASSLTGASYNEQFF
J: TRBJ2-7; D: TRBD1; size: NA; V: TRBV9; DNA: TGTGCCAGCAGCGCAACCCAGGGGGCCCACGAGCAGTACTTC; CDR3: CASSATQGAHEQYF
J: TRBJ2-1; D: TRBD2; size: large; V: TRBV27; DNA: TGTGCCAGCAGTTCTAACCCCTTTGGCGGGAGACCCTACAATGAGCAGTTCTTC; CDR3: CASSSNPFGGRPYNEQFF
J: TRBJ2-7; D: NA; size: NA; V: TRBV6-5; DNA: TGTGCCAGCAGCCCCTCAGGGCGGACCTACGAGCAGTACTTC; CDR3: CASSPSGRTYEQYF
J: TRBJ2-2; D: TRBD1; size: NA; V: TRBV12-3/TRBV12-4; DNA: TGTGCCAGCAGTCCTACAGGGGGCCGGGAGCTGTTTTTT; CDR3: CASSPTGGRELFF
J: TRBJ2-7; D: NA; size: NA; V: TRBV20-1; DNA: TGCAGTGCTGCTGAGGCATACGAGCAGTACTTC; CDR3: CSAAEAYEQYF
J: TRBJ2-7; D: TRBD2; size: NA; V: TRBV5-1; DNA: TGCGCCAGCAGCGACGAAGGACTAGCGGGATCCTACGAGCAGTACTTC; CDR3: CASSDEGLAGSYEQYF
J: TRBJ2-3; D: TRBD2; size: NA; V: TRBV15; DNA: TGTGCCACCACAAACCCGCGGGGGGCCTTGACAGATACGCAGTATTTT; CDR3: CATTNPRGALTDTQYF
J: TRBJ2-1; D: TRBD2; size: NA; V: TRBV3-1/TRBV3-2; DNA: TGTGCCAGCAGCCGCGGTGCAGCGGGAATGGGTAATGAGCAGTTCTTC; CDR3: CASSRGAAGMGNEQFF
J: TRBJ1-1; D: NA; size: few; V: TRBV5-1; DNA: TGCGCCAGCAGCTTGGGGACTGTGAACACTGAAGCTTTCTTT; CDR3: CASSLGTVNTEAFF
J: TRBJ2-3; D: TRBD2; size: NA; V: TRBV5-1; DNA: TGCGCCAGCAGCTTGGGAATAGCGGGAAGCACAGATACGCAGTATTTT; CDR3: CASSLGIAGSTDTQYF
J: TRBJ1-2; D: NA; size: NA; V: TRBV7-8; DNA: TGTGCCAGCAGCTTAGGGGGCCGGTATGGCTACACCTTC; CDR3: CASSLGGRYGYTF
J: TRBJ1-4; D: NA; size: NA; V: TRBV2; DNA: TGTGCCAGCAGTCCAGGGGAGGGCGAAAAACTGTTTTTT; CDR3: CASSPGEGEKLFF
J: TRBJ2-1; D: TRBD2; size: few; V: TRBV6-4; DNA: TGTGCCAGCAGTCCCCTAGCGGGAGCCAATGAGCAGTTCTTC; CDR3: CASSPLAGANEQFF
J: TRBJ1-2; D: NA; size: NA; V: TRBV11-2; DNA: TGTGCCAGCAGCTTACAAAGAGACTATGGCTACACCTTC; CDR3: CASSLQRDYGYTF
J: TRBJ2-7; D: TRBD2; size: NA; V: TRBV27; DNA: TGTGCCAGCAGTTTGGGAGGGATCGAGCAGTACTTC; CDR3: CASSLGGIEQYF
J: TRBJ2-7; D: TRBD1; size: NA; V: TRBV7-9; DNA: TGTGCCAGCACCCTTGAGACAGGGCAGTACGAGCAGTACTTC; CDR3: CASTLETGQYEQYF
J: TRBJ2-2; D: TRBD2; size: NA; V: TRBV3-1/TRBV3-2; DNA: TGTGCCAGCAGCCAGGATCTAGCGGGGGCCGGGGAGCTGTTTTTT; CDR3: CASSQDLAGAGELFF
J: TRBJ2-7; D: TRBD1; size: NA; V: TRBV29-1; DNA: TGCAGCGTTGAGGGACAGGGGGCCTACGAGCAGTACTTC; CDR3: CSVEGQGAYEQYF
J: TRBJ2-1; D: TRBD2; size: NA; V: TRBV9; DNA: TGTGCCAGCAGCGTCCGCGGGAGGGAATACAATGAGCAGTTCTTC; CDR3: CASSVRGREYNEQFF
J: TRBJ2-1; D: TRBD1; size: NA; V: TRBV10-3; DNA: TGTGCCATCAGTGAGCGGGACAGGGGCATGAATGAGCAGTTCTTC; CDR3: CAISERDRGMNEQFF